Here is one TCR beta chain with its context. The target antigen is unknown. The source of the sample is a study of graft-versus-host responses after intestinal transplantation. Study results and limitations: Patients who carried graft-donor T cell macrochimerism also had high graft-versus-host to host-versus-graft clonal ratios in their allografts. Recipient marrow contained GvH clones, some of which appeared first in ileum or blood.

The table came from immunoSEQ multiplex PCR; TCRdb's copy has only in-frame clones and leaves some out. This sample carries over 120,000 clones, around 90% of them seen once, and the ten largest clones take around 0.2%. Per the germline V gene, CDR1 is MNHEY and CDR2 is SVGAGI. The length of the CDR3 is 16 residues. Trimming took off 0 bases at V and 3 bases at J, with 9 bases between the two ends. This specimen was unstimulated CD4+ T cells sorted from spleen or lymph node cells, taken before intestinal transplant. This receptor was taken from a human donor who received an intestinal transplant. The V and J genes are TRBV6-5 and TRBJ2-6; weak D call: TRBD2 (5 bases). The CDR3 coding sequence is TGTGCCAGCAGTTACTCCCTAGCTGGTGGGGCCAACGTCCTGACTTTC. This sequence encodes CASSYSLAGGANVLTF.